A single T cell receptor beta chain is shown here with its context. The antigen is not known. The V gene's germline CDR1 is DFQATT and CDR2 SNEGSKA (reference sequence). V lost 3 bases and J lost 2, with 21 bases in between. CDR3 size: 17 residues. The sample belongs to a study of spatial heterogeneity in lung cancer. At the level of the study: Bulk RNA-seq from matched material yielded a T cell module score that correlated strongly with TCR transcript counts in tumor regions. In raw reads, more than nine appearances on average were recorded for each unique TCR and UMI combination. Whole-study findings and limits: Tumor mutation counts were tracked by expanded intratumoral alpha and beta TCR counts.

Time point meaning: sample taken at primary tumor resection. In each case, whole RNA from tumor, nontumor lung or frozen PBMC was sequenced unsorted. TCRdb re-called the 5' RACE reads through MiXCR, storing one row per CDR3 protein. The profile shows about 9,800 distinct CDR3 sequences, 8.7% of them singletons. The rearrangement links TRBV20-1 to TRBJ2-3, with D perhaps TRBD2 (6 bases). The clonotype originates from a female donor with early-stage non-small cell lung cancer. This specimen consisted of lung tumor tissue, obtained at surgery. The CDR3 loop reads CSASSGDGRRATDTQYF. The CDR3 DNA sequence: TGCAGTGCTAGTAGTGGAGACGGCCGGAGGGCCACAGATACGCAGTATTTT.